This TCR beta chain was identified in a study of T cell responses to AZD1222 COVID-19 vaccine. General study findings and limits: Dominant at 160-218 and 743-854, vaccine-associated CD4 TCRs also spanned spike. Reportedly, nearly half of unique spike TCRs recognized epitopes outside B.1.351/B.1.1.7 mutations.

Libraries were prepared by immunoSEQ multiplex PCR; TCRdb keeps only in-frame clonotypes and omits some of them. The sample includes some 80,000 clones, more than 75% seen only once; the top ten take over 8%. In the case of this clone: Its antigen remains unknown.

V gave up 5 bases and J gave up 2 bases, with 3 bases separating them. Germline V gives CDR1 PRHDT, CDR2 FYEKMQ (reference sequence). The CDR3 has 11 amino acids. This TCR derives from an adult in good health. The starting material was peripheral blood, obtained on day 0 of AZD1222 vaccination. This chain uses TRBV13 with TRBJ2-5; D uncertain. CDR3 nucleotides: TGTGCCAGCAGCCAACAAGAGACCCAGTACTTC. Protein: CASSQQETQYF.